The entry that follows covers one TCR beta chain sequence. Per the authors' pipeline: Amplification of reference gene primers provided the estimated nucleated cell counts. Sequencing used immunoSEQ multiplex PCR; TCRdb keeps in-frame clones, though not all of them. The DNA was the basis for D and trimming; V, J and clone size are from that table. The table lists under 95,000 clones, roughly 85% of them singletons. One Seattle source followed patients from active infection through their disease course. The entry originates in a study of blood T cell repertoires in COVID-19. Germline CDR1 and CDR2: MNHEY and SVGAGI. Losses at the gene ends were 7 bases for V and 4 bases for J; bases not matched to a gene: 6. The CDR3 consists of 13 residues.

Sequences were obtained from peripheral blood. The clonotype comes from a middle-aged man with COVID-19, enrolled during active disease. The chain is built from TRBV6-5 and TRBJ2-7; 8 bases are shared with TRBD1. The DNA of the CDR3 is TGTGCCAGCACCCGACAGGGGAGGTACGAGCAGTACTTC. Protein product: CASTRQGRYEQYF.